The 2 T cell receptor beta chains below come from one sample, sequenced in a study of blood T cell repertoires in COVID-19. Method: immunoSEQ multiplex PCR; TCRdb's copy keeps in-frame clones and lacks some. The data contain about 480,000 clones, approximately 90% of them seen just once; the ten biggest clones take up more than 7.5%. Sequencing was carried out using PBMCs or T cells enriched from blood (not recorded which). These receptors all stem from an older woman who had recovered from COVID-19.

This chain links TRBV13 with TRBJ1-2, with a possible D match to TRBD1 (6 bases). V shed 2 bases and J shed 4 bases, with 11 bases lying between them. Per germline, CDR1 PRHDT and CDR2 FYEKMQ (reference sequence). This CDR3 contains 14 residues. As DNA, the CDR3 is TGTGCCAGCAGCTTAAGACAGGATACCTATGGCTACACCTTC. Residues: CASSLRQDTYGYTF.

The CDR3 sequence: CASSQGVGDRGLYGYTF. CDR3 sequence (DNA): TGCGCCAGCAGCCAAGGGGTGGGGGACAGGGGACTCTATGGCTACACCTTC. This sequence joins TRBV4-1 and TRBJ1-2; 10 bases map to TRBD1. The CDR3 covers 17 residues. Germline lookup yields CDR1 MGHRA and CDR2 YSYEKL. The V gene end was trimmed by 1 base and the J gene end by 4 bases; junction bases not matched to a gene: 9.